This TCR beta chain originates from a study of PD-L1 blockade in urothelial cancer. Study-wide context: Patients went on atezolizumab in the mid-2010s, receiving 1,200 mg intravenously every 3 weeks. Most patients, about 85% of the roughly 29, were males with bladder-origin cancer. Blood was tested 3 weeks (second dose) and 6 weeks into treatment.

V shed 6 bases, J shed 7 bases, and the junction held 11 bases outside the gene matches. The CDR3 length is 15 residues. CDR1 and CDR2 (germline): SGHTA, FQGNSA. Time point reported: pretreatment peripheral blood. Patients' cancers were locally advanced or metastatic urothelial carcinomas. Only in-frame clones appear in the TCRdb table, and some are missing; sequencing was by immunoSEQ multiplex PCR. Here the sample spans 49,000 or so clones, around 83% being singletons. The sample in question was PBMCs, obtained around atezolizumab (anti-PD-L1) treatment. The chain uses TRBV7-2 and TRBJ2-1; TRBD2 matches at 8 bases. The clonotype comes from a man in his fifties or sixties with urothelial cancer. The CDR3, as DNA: TGTGCCAGCAGGACGAGCAGCGGGGGATCTAATGAGCAGTTCTTC. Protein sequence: CASRTSSGGSNEQFF.